Shown below are 25 T cell receptor beta chains from a single sample sequenced in a study of T cells in women clearing cervical HPV infection. TCRdb's table, derived via immunoSEQ multiplex PCR, lists solely in-frame clones and lacks some. The sample totals tens of thousands of clones. The sequenced sample consisted of blood buffy coat. Every receptor here comes from a woman between 18 and 70 years old with a cervical HPV16 infection that either progressed to CIN3+ or cleared (not recorded which).

Concerning this clone itself: The CDR3 is cut off 3 residues early in the read; its end comes from the germline J gene. The chain carries TRBV28 and TRBJ1-4, with TRBD1 matching 9 bases. The germline V gene encodes CDR1 MDHEN and CDR2 SYDVKM. The CDR3 is 14 residues long. The CDR3 here is CASTLGQGNRELFF. The covered CDR3 bases are TGTGCCAGCACCTTGGGACAGGGAAACAGGGAA.

On this clone itself: Germline is not matched at one junction end, which may reflect a read error. The CDR3 goes on 3 residues after the read ends, and that part is filled in from the germline J gene. The identical CDR3 is also encoded by other nucleotide sequences in the sample. The chain couples TRBV2 to TRBJ1-3, with D unresolved. Germline CDR1 and CDR2: SNHLY and FYNNEI. The CDR3 length is 14 residues. The CDR3 DNA, read in part, is TGTGCCAGCAGTTGGGTTAGCTCTGGAAACACA. Translated: CASSWVSSGNT. The full CDR3 sequence reads CASSWVSSGNTIYF. The variable domain in full, with the rest retrieved from reference TRBV2 and TRBJ1-3, is EPEVTQTPSHQVTQMGQEVILRCVPISNHLYFYWYRQILGQKVEFLVSFYNNEISEKSEIFDDQFSVERPDGSNFTLKIRSTKLEDSAMYFCASSWVSSGNTIYFGEGSWLTVV.

Notes on this clone: From the germline J gene comes the end of the CDR3, since the read stops 3 residues before it. The chain carries TRBV14 and TRBJ1-2, with TRBD1 matching 7 bases. In germline, CDR1 is SGHDN, CDR2 FVKESK. This CDR3 has 16 residues. V dropped 1 base and J dropped 2; count of bases not matched to a gene: 7. The part of the CDR3 DNA that was read is TGTGCCAGCAGCCAAGGACAGGGCTTTTTAAACTATGGC. Protein sequence: CASSQGQGFLNYG. The whole CDR3 protein reads CASSQGQGFLNYGYTF.

CDR3 DNA, as far as it was read: TGCAGTGCAGAGGACACAACGAACACTGAA. Its translation is CSAEDTTNTE. In full, the CDR3 reads CSAEDTTNTEAFF. The chain uses TRBV20-1 and TRBJ1-1, with D possibly TRBD1 on 5 matching bases. The read terminates 3 residues ahead of where the CDR3 ends, so the germline J gene completes it. Trimming took 6 bases from V and 1 from J, leaving 12 bases between them. The CDR3 has 13 amino acids. The germline V gene has CDR1 DFQATT and CDR2 SNEGSKA (reference sequence).

Turning to this clone: The read terminates 3 residues before the CDR3 end, so the remaining end is supplied by the germline J gene. This sequence joins TRBV4-1 and TRBJ1-2; perhaps TRBD1 as D (6 bases). Trimming stripped 0 bases from V and 1 base from J, with 12 bases between. Germline values: CDR1 MGHRA, CDR2 YSYEKL. The CDR3 sequence is 16 residues long. The part of the CDR3 DNA that was read is TGCGCCAGCAGCCAAGATTTAACAGGGTTTAACTATGGC. Residues: CASSQDLTGFNYG. The whole CDR3 region reads CASSQDLTGFNYGYTF.

About this clone: The read halts 3 residues ahead of the CDR3 end, with the missing end drawn from the germline J gene. The rearrangement joins TRBV2 to TRBJ2-5, with TRBD2 identical over 9 bases. CDR3 size: 18 residues. Germline CDR1 reads SNHLY; CDR2 reads FYNNEI. The V gene end was trimmed by 3 bases and the J gene end by 2 bases; junction bases not matched to a gene: 13. CDR3 bases read: TGTGCCAGCAGTGACGGCGGGGGGGCTACTTCTACACAAGAGACC. The encoded protein is CASSDGGGATSTQET. The entire CDR3 reads CASSDGGGATSTQETQYF.

The CDR3: CASSDGLNTEAFF. CDR3 bases read: TGTGCCAGCTCCGACGGACTCAACACTGAA. The rearrangement uses TRBV18 and TRBJ1-1; D is ambiguous. Coverage ceases 3 residues before the CDR3 finishes, and the germline J gene fills in the end. V lost 6 bases and J lost 2, with 10 bases in between. Germline assignment: CDR1 KGHSH and CDR2 LQKENI. CDR3 length: 13 residues.

Comment on this clone: The missing CDR3 end, 3 residues past where the read stops, is filled in from the germline J gene. The chain joins TRBV20-1 to TRBJ2-3; 11 positions match TRBD2. Germline V gene data show CDR1 as DFQATT and CDR2 as SNEGSKA (reference sequence). This CDR3 is built from 18 residues. V shed 3 bases and J 3 bases; nucleotides not matched to a gene: 14. The part of the CDR3 DNA that was read is TGCAGTGCTAGGGTTAGCGGGGGGGTATCCGAGGTGACAGATACG. It codes for CSARVSGGVSEVTDT. The complete CDR3 protein is CSARVSGGVSEVTDTQYF.

Comment on this clone: Read data end 3 residues before the CDR3 end; the end is taken from the germline J gene. The gene calls are TRBV27 and TRBJ1-6; D may be TRBD1 (6 bases). Germline CDR1 MNHEY, CDR2 SMNVEV (reference sequence). The CDR3 covers 15 residues. V was pared by 0 bases and J by 6 bases, with 9 bases between. The CDR3 DNA, read in part, is TGTGCCAGCAGTTTATCAGGCAGGGGTAATTCACCC. It translates to CASSLSGRGNSP. The CDR3, in full, reads CASSLSGRGNSPLHF.

For this clone: The DNA ends 3 residues before the CDR3 does, and the rest of the CDR3 is filled in from the germline J gene. This sequence joins TRBV10-3 and TRBJ1-2; TRBD1 might be the D (6 bases). CDR1 is ENHRY and CDR2 is SYGVKD in the germline V gene. V was clipped by 0 bases and J by 7 bases, with 18 bases between them. The CDR3 runs to 16 residues. The covered CDR3 bases are TGTGCCATCAGTGAGTCCCGCTTAGGCAGGGGAGGTGGC. Its protein product is CAISESRLGRGGG. The complete CDR3 sequence is CAISESRLGRGGGYTF.

As regards this clone: The read halts 3 residues ahead of the CDR3 end, with the missing end drawn from the germline J gene. The chain employs TRBV5-6 and TRBJ2-1, with D possibly TRBD1 on 6 matching bases. Germline V gives CDR1 SGHDT, CDR2 YYEEEE. The CDR3 has 13 amino acids. With 6 bases removed from V and 8 bases from J, the gap between germline ends came to 15 bases. The CDR3: CASTDQGLYEQFF. Partial CDR3 DNA: TGTGCCAGCACCGACCAGGGGTTATATGAG.

Points on this clone: The read terminates 3 residues ahead of where the CDR3 ends, so the germline J gene completes it. The chain has TRBV14 and TRBJ1-1; D unresolved. Germline values: CDR1 SGHDN, CDR2 FVKESK. Deletions cut 1 base from V and 6 bases from J, with 9 bases between. The CDR3 runs to 13 residues. This CDR3 is CASSQGFGPEAFF. CDR3 DNA, as far as it was read: TGTGCCAGCAGCCAAGGTTTCGGTCCTGAA.

Notes on this clone: The read falls 3 residues short of the CDR3 end, and the missing part is taken from the germline J gene. The chain has TRBV3-1 (or the pseudogene TRBV3-2) and TRBJ2-1, with D hard to call. Trimming stripped 0 bases from V and 0 bases from J, with 12 bases between. The CDR3 has 17 amino acids. The germline gives CDR1 LGHDT, CDR2 YNNKEL (reference sequence). The part of the CDR3 DNA that was read is TGTGCCAGCAGCCAAGATTTTGGCACCAGCTCCTACAATGAG. Translating it yields CASSQDFGTSSYNE. The full-length CDR3 reads as CASSQDFGTSSYNEQFF.

About this clone: Coverage ceases 3 residues before the CDR3 finishes, and the germline J gene fills in the end. The chain joins TRBV5-1 to TRBJ1-2; 12 bases are a match to TRBD1. Germline V gene data show CDR1 as SGHRS and CDR2 as YFSETQ. This CDR3 is 18 amino acids long. V dropped 2 bases and J dropped 6; count of bases not matched to a gene: 14. Incomplete CDR3 DNA: TGCGCCAGCAGCTTCTACACGGGAGGGACAGGGGGCAGCGATGGC. Residues: CASSFYTGGTGGSDG. The whole CDR3 protein reads CASSFYTGGTGGSDGYTF.

As for this clone: A junction end diverges from the germline sequence, so it may reflect a read error. The DNA ends 3 residues before the CDR3 does, and the rest of the CDR3 is filled in from the germline J gene. The V gene is TRBV7-7, the J gene TRBJ1-4, with 7 bases that match TRBD1. The CDR3 totals 17 residues. The germline V gene encodes CDR1 SSHAT and CDR2 FNYEAQ (reference sequence). CDR3 bases read: TGTGCTAGCAGCTTAGGAACTGGGACAGTTGGTCCTGAAAAA. Its protein is CASSLGTGTVGPEK. The CDR3 in its entirety is CASSLGTGTVGPEKLFF.

Notes on this clone: The read finishes 3 residues shy of the CDR3 end, and the germline J gene is used to complete it. The chain joins TRBV2 to TRBJ1-3; no firm D call. The CDR3 covers 14 residues. V lost 2 bases and J 0 bases, leaving 5 bases between the germline ends. Germline V gives CDR1 SNHLY, CDR2 FYNNEI. The CDR3 loop is CASSEPSSGNTIYF. The part of the CDR3 DNA that was read is TGTGCCAGCAGTGAACCCAGCTCTGGAAACACC.

Regarding this clone: The read halts 3 residues ahead of the CDR3 end, with the missing end drawn from the germline J gene. The chain couples TRBV5-1 to TRBJ2-3; a weak D match, TRBD1 (5 bases). CDR3 length: 14 residues. Looked up from germline, CDR1 is SGHRS and CDR2 is YFSETQ. V lost 4 bases to trimming and J lost 6 bases, with 15 bases between them. The CDR3 DNA, read in part, is TGCGCCAGCAGCAGGCAAGGGGAAGCGGATACG. Translating it yields CASSRQGEADT. The CDR3 in its entirety is CASSRQGEADTQYF.

A note on this clone: The DNA ends 3 residues before the CDR3 does, and the rest of the CDR3 is filled in from the germline J gene. V and J are TRBV2 and TRBJ2-3, with 9 positions matching TRBD2. This CDR3 has 16 residues. The ends lost 5 bases at V and 5 bases at J; junction bases unmatched: 11. Germline loops: CDR1 SNHLY, CDR2 FYNNEI. CDR3 bases read: TGTGCCAGCAGTAAAGAGGCGGGGGGGCTCGGAGATACG. This sequence encodes CASSKEAGGLGDT. The entire CDR3 is CASSKEAGGLGDTQYF.

In the case of this clone: The CDR3 extends 3 residues past the end of the read, so its final part is completed from the germline J gene. This rearrangement joins TRBV19 to TRBJ2-2; D not resolved. The germline gives CDR1 LNHDA, CDR2 SQIVND (reference sequence). The germline V and J ends were trimmed by 5 bases and 2 bases, with 6 bases remaining between them. This CDR3 contains 13 residues. The DNA read from the CDR3 is TGTGCCAGTAGTCTAATAAACACCGGGGAG. Amino acid sequence: CASSLINTGE. The full CDR3 protein is CASSLINTGELFF.

The CDR3 region is CASSVEGLETQYF. The sequenced CDR3 bases are TGTGCCAGCAGCGTAGAAGGGTTGGAGACC. The V gene is TRBV9, the J gene TRBJ2-5; D uncertain. The read falls 3 residues short of the CDR3 end, and the missing part is taken from the germline J gene. Germline-derived CDR1 and CDR2 are SGDLS and YYNGEE. Trimming removed 0 bases from V and 5 bases from J, with 8 bases in between. The CDR3 is 13 residues long.

Comments on this clone: The observed sequence ends 3 residues before the CDR3 terminus, with the missing tail filled in from the germline J gene. This chain uses TRBV5-3 with TRBJ1-6; 7 bases are shared with TRBD1. Being an ORF, TRBV5-3 has a function that is uncertain. V was clipped by 4 bases and J by 0 bases; unmatched bases: 7. There are 17 residues in the CDR3. The CDR3 region is CARSADRVSSYNSPLHF. The CDR3 DNA, read in part, is TGTGCCAGAAGCGCCGACAGGGTAAGCTCCTATAATTCACCC.

To note about this clone: The CDR3 end falls 3 residues outside the read, so it is completed with the germline J gene. The chain employs TRBV7-9 and TRBJ2-5; TRBD1 matches at 7 bases. This CDR3 is built from 15 residues. Per germline, CDR1 SEHNR and CDR2 FQNEAQ (reference sequence). Unmatched junction bases numbered 7, after V lost 5 bases and J lost 1 base. The CDR3 bases that were read are TGTGCCAGCAGCCCCCCTCGACAGGGCCAAGAGACC. It specifies CASSPPRQGQET. The full CDR3 sequence reads CASSPPRQGQETQYF. The full variable domain, its missing parts supplied by reference TRBV7-9 and TRBJ2-5, is DTGVSQNPRHKITKRGQNVTFRCDPISEHNRLYWYRQTLGQGPEFLTYFQNEAQLEKSRLLSDRFSAERPKGSFSTLEIQRTEQGDSAMYLCASSPPRQGQETQYFGPGTRLLVL.

Concerning this clone: The read finishes 3 residues shy of the CDR3 end, and the germline J gene is used to complete it. The chain recombines TRBV5-4 with TRBJ2-5; 10 bases agree with TRBD2. The junction had 8 bases not matched to a gene; V was cut back by 6 bases and J by 3 bases. Germline CDR1 is SGHNT and CDR2 is YYREEE (reference sequence). The CDR3 consists of 15 residues. This chain's CDR3 is CASNFQRGGEETQYF. CDR3 bases read: TGTGCCAGCAACTTCCAGCGGGGGGGGGAAGAGACC.

The CDR3 is CASFPRGAGTSNTGELFF. CDR3 DNA, as far as it was read: TGTGCCAGCTTCCCTCGGGGGGCCGGGACATCGAACACCGGGGAG. V usage is TRBV12-3 or TRBV12-4 and J usage is TRBJ2-2, with D possibly TRBD2 on 7 matching bases. Read coverage stops 3 residues before the CDR3 terminus; the germline J gene supplies the remainder. This CDR3 has 18 amino acids. The germline V and J ends were trimmed by 8 bases and 0 bases, with 22 bases remaining between them.

Notes on this clone: The sequenced fragment ends 3 residues before the CDR3 boundary, so the rest is inferred from the germline J gene. The V and J genes are TRBV19 and TRBJ1-6, with TRBD1 matching 7 bases. The J segment lost 7 bases and the V segment lost 3 bases, leaving 9 bases of the junction unmatched. CDR3 size: 16 residues. The germline V gene has CDR1 LNHDA and CDR2 SQIVND (reference sequence). Partial CDR3 DNA: TGTGCCAGTAGTATGTTTGGAACGACAGGGAATTCACCC. It codes for CASSMFGTTGNSP. In full, the CDR3 reads CASSMFGTTGNSPLHF.